Presented here are 22 T cell receptor beta chains from one specimen sequenced in a study of T cell changes during pregnancy in multiple sclerosis. Only in-frame clones appear in the TCRdb table, and some are missing; sequencing was by immunoSEQ multiplex PCR. This sample has some 140,000 clones, with about 96% found just once. Sequenced here: peripheral blood, sampled after pregnancy. The source is a female donor with multiple sclerosis, enrolled in a pregnancy study.

CDR3: CASRWNPGTGERDTQYF. CDR3 nucleotide sequence: TGTGCCAGCAGGTGGAACCCCGGGACAGGGGAAAGAGATACGCAGTATTTT. This chain links TRBV28 with TRBJ2-3; 10 nucleotides match TRBD1. Trimming took 6 bases from V and 5 from J; bases not matched to a gene: 14. The length of the CDR3 is 17 residues. Looked up from germline, CDR1 is MDHEN and CDR2 is SYDVKM.

The chain combines TRBV28 with TRBJ1-2, with TRBD1 as a possible D gene (6 bases). The germline CDR1 and CDR2 sequences are MDHEN and SYDVKM. V was pared by 6 bases and J by 5 bases, with 13 bases between. The length of the CDR3 is 13 residues. The CDR3 is CASRPGHTYGYTF. Here the CDR3 DNA reads TGTGCCAGCAGGCCGGGACACACTTATGGCTACACCTTC.

The rearrangement links TRBV21-1 to TRBJ2-7; the table's D call, TRBD1, has no DNA check behind it. TRBV21-1 is flagged as a pseudogene. This CDR3 region has 15 residues. Here the CDR3 DNA reads TGTGCCAGCAGCAAAAGGACAGGCGACTCCTACGAGCAGTACTTC. Translated: CASSKRTGDSYEQYF.

The chain joins TRBV30 to TRBJ2-2; 7 positions match TRBD1. Germline lookup yields CDR1 GTSNPN and CDR2 SVGIG (reference sequence). The CDR3 extends over 16 amino acids. V trimming: 3 bases; J trimming: 0 bases; junction bases outside the gene matches: 7. The CDR3: CAWRTQGTANTGELFF. In DNA form, the CDR3 reads TGTGCCTGGAGGACACAAGGGACAGCGAACACCGGGGAGCTGTTTTTT.

V is TRBV27 and J is TRBJ2-3; perhaps TRBD1 as D (6 bases). Deletions cut 5 bases from V and 2 bases from J, with 11 bases between. Germline V gene lookup returns CDR1 MNHEY and CDR2 SMNVEV (reference sequence). This CDR3 spans 14 amino acids. As DNA, the CDR3 is TGTGCCAGCAGTCGCGGACAGCCCACAGATACGCAGTATTTT. Protein: CASSRGQPTDTQYF.

DNA for the CDR3: TGTGCCAGCCGGGGGACCTTGGGCACTGAAGCTTTCTTT. Its translation: CASRGTLGTEAFF. The chain has TRBV25-1 and TRBJ1-1, with D maybe TRBD1 (5 bases). The V end lost 8 bases, the J end lost 4 bases, and 14 bases lay between the germline ends. Germline V gene data show CDR1 as MGHDK and CDR2 as SYGVNS. The CDR3 totals 13 residues.

The CDR3 spells CASSQPGQGPHYTF. CDR3 coding DNA: TGTGCCAGCAGTCAACCGGGACAGGGCCCCCACTACACCTTC. The J gene is TRBJ1-2, the V gene TRBV28, with 9 bases aligning to TRBD1. V dropped 5 bases and J dropped 10; count of bases not matched to a gene: 11. There are 14 residues in the CDR3. The germline V gene has CDR1 MDHEN and CDR2 SYDVKM.

The gene calls are TRBV7-2 and TRBJ2-3; 13 nucleotides match TRBD2. V lost 3 bases and J lost 6; bases outside the gene matches: 6. The CDR3 spans 16 residues. The germline CDR1 and CDR2 sequences are SGHTA and FQGNSA. The CDR3 DNA is TGTGCCAGCAGCTTTGGACTAGCGGGAGCAGGGGATACGCAGTATTTT. Translating gives CASSFGLAGAGDTQYF.

The V gene is TRBV4-2, the J gene TRBJ2-5, with TRBD1 matching 7 bases. Per germline, CDR1 LGHNA and CDR2 YNFKEQ. The CDR3 has 13 amino acids. Germline trimming cut 3 bases from V and 3 bases from J; bases unmatched to any gene: 1. The CDR3 coding sequence is TGTGCCAGCAGCCAGGGACAGAAAGAGACCCAGTACTTC. It is translated as CASSQGQKETQYF.

This chain's CDR3 is CASSYVRTANTGELFF. The CDR3, as DNA: TGTGCCAGCAGTTACGTCAGGACAGCGAACACCGGGGAGCTGTTTTTT. V is TRBV6-5 and J is TRBJ2-2, with a possible D match to TRBD1 (6 bases). V gave up 2 bases and J gave up 0 bases, with 10 bases separating them. From germline, CDR1 is MNHEY and CDR2 SVGAGI. This CDR3 comprises 16 residues.

This chain connects TRBV7-6 to TRBJ1-1; the D is unclear. The germline gives CDR1 SGHVS, CDR2 FNYEAQ. The CDR3 contains 15 residues. V was trimmed by 5 bases and J by 0 bases, leaving 13 bases between them. The CDR3: CASSLSGSMNTEAFF. The CDR3, as DNA: TGTGCCAGCAGCCTTTCCGGGAGCATGAACACTGAAGCTTTCTTT.

The chain's CDR3 is CATSRLGTSGSDEQFF. DNA for the CDR3: TGTGCCACCAGCAGGCTAGGGACTAGCGGGAGTGATGAGCAGTTCTTC. This chain uses TRBV15 with TRBJ2-1; 14 bases align to TRBD2. Trimming at V came to 3 bases and at J to 8 bases, leaving 6 bases not matched to a gene. Germline values: CDR1 LNHNV, CDR2 YYDKDF (reference sequence). The CDR3 loop spans 16 amino acids. Filled out from reference TRBV15 and TRBJ2-1, the complete variable domain reads DAMVIQNPRYQVTQFGKPVTLSCSQTLNHNVMYWYQQKSSQAPKLLFHYYDKDFNNEADTPDNFQSRRPNTSFCFLDIRSPGLGDTAMYLCATSRLGTSGSDEQFFGPGTRLTVL.

The chain uses TRBV5-1 and TRBJ2-3; the match to TRBD1 covers 9 bases. The CDR3 contains 17 residues. V was pared by 3 bases and J by 8 bases, with 16 bases of the junction left unmatched. Germline values: CDR1 SGHRS, CDR2 YFSETQ. CDR3 sequence: CASSSPGTGTGRGTQYF. CDR3 nucleotide sequence: TGCGCCAGCAGCTCCCCAGGGACCGGGACAGGGAGAGGTACGCAGTATTTT.

This sequence joins TRBV5-5 and TRBJ1-2, with TRBD1 as a possible D gene (5 bases). V lost 0 bases, J lost 4 bases, and 10 bases lay in between. Per the germline V gene, CDR1 is SGHKS and CDR2 is YYEKEE (reference sequence). The CDR3 has 14 residues. The DNA for the CDR3 is TGTGCCAGCAGCTTGGTAGCCGACAGCTATGGCTACACCTTC. The encoded protein is CASSLVADSYGYTF.

V gene TRBV7-2 combines with J gene TRBJ1-1; 8 positions match TRBD1. V was clipped by 3 bases and J by 7 bases; unmatched bases: 4. The germline CDR1 and CDR2 sequences are SGHTA and FQGNSA. The CDR3 contains 13 residues. The CDR3 spells CASSFGDRGEAFF. CDR3 DNA sequence: TGTGCCAGCAGCTTCGGAGACAGGGGTGAAGCTTTCTTT.

The gene calls are TRBV28 and TRBJ2-7; 11 bases agree with TRBD1. Germline trimming cut 6 bases from V and 2 bases from J; bases unmatched to any gene: 6. This CDR3 comprises 15 residues. CDR1 MDHEN and CDR2 SYDVKM come from the germline V gene. CDR3 bases: TGTGCCAGCAGGTTAACGGGACAGGGGGCCTACGAGCAGTACTTC. Protein: CASRLTGQGAYEQYF.

This chain uses TRBV5-1 with TRBJ1-1, with 8 bases aligning to TRBD1. With V trimmed by 4 bases and J by 10 bases, 9 bases remained unmatched. The CDR3 is 13 amino acids. Germline V lookup: CDR1 SGHRS, CDR2 YFSETQ. CDR3: CASSPGRQGIAFF. Written as DNA, the CDR3 is TGCGCCAGCAGCCCGGGAAGACAGGGGATAGCTTTCTTT.

This rearrangement joins TRBV9 to TRBJ2-7, with TRBD2 matching 10 bases. Germline V lookup: CDR1 SGDLS, CDR2 YYNGEE. The CDR3 is 14 residues long. The ends lost 3 bases at V and 7 bases at J; junction bases unmatched: 7. DNA of the CDR3: TGTGCCAGCAGCGCTGTAGCGGGAGGCCCAGAGCAGTACTTC. Encoded protein: CASSAVAGGPEQYF.

This clone was seen more than once but under ten times. The chain is built from TRBV2 and TRBJ2-1, with 11 bases fitting TRBD2. After removal of 7 bases from V and 6 bases from J, the junction contained 2 bases not matched to a gene. This CDR3 region has 13 residues. The germline V gene has CDR1 SNHLY and CDR2 FYNNEI. In nucleotides, the CDR3 is TGTGCCAGCACCGGGACTAGCGGCAATGAGCAGTTCTTC. Translating it yields CASTGTSGNEQFF.

This clone has more than one count but fewer than ten. CDR3 DNA sequence: TGTGCCTGGAGACACAGGGCCAACACTGAAGCTTTCTTT. This translates into CAWRHRANTEAFF. The genes are TRBV30 and TRBJ1-1, with D perhaps matching TRBD1 (6 bases). CDR1 and CDR2 (germline): GTSNPN, SVGIG (reference sequence). The CDR3 runs 13 residues. Trimming left V 3 bases short and J 2 bases short, with 10 bases between.

V and J are TRBV28 and TRBJ1-2, with 7 bases lining up with TRBD1. CDR1 and CDR2 (germline): MDHEN, SYDVKM. The CDR3 length is 13 residues. The trim removed 11 bases at V and 2 bases at J, leaving 8 bases unmatched. The CDR3 nucleotides are TGTGCCGGGGTATCGACAGGGAACTATGGCTACACCTTC. Translated, it gives CAGVSTGNYGYTF.

The CDR3 loop reads CAWGAGTGGPGYTF. The CDR3 region has the DNA TGTGCCTGGGGGGCCGGGACAGGGGGCCCTGGCTACACCTTC. V and J are TRBV30 and TRBJ1-2; 12 bases are a match to TRBD1. This CDR3 comprises 14 residues. CDR1 is GTSNPN, CDR2 SVGIG, per germline (reference sequence). Trimming cost V 5 bases and J 7 bases; bases outside gene matches: 8.